Listed below are T cell receptor beta chains from one sample, sequenced in a study of spatial heterogeneity in lung cancer. TCRdb re-derived calls from the 5' RACE reads in MiXCR, one entry per CDR3 protein. The table records around 5,000 distinct CDR3 sequences, 6% to 8.5% of them present only once. This material consisted of lung tumor tissue, taken at surgery. The receptors stem from a male donor with early-stage non-small cell lung cancer. The CDR3 runs from the conserved cysteine through the conserved F or W. A D gene is named only where the DNA matches it firmly. Size tells how often a clone was seen (once, few, many) or the class of an expanded clone, and some rows leave it out.

V: TRBV5-1
J: TRBJ1-6
D: .
size: few
CDR3: CASSRDGGNSPLHF
DNA: TGCGCCAGCAGCCGGGACGGGGGAAATTCACCCCTCCACTTT

V: TRBV9
J: TRBJ2-7
D: .
size: medium-sized
CDR3: CASSPTEQGVEQYF
DNA: TGTGCCAGCAGCCCGACCGAGCAGGGAGTCGAGCAGTACTTC

V: TRBV5-1
J: TRBJ2-3
D: TRBD1
size: many
CDR3: CASSRTGTSTDTQYF
DNA: TGCGCCAGCAGCCGGACAGGGACTAGCACAGATACGCAGTATTTT

V: TRBV27
J: TRBJ1-2
D: .
size: .
CDR3: CASSPSGGHNYGYTF
DNA: TGTGCCAGCAGTCCGTCTGGGGGACATAACTATGGCTACACCTTC

V: TRBV19
J: TRBJ2-1
D: TRBD2
size: medium-sized
CDR3: CASSGGTSGRASYNEQFF
DNA: TGTGCCAGTAGTGGGGGGACTAGCGGGAGGGCTTCCTACAATGAGCAGTTCTTC

V: TRBV4-1
J: TRBJ2-3
D: .
size: many
CDR3: CASSQDHEFSTDTQYF
DNA: TGCGCCAGCAGCCAAGATCACGAGTTCTCCACAGATACGCAGTATTTT

V: TRBV6-6
J: TRBJ2-4
D: .
size: many
CDR3: CASGTGTAQNIQYF
DNA: TGTGCCAGTGGTACCGGGACGGCTCAAAACATTCAGTACTTC

V: TRBV14
J: TRBJ2-1
D: .
size: .
CDR3: CASSPLTRYNEQFF
DNA: TGTGCCAGCAGCCCCCTGACACGTTACAATGAGCAGTTCTTC

V: TRBV5-4
J: TRBJ2-2
D: .
size: many
CDR3: CASSRGADTGELFF
DNA: TGTGCCAGCAGCCGGGGCGCGGACACCGGGGAGCTGTTTTTT

V: TRBV29-1
J: TRBJ2-4
D: .
size: .
CDR3: CSASEQDIQYF
DNA: TGCAGCGCAAGTGAACAAGACATTCAGTACTTC

V: TRBV9
J: TRBJ1-1
D: .
size: many
CDR3: CASSVSSGTEAFF
DNA: TGTGCCAGCAGCGTAAGTTCGGGCACTGAAGCTTTCTTT

V: TRBV7-2
J: TRBJ1-4
D: .
size: many
CDR3: CASSAQDREKLFF
DNA: TGTGCCAGCAGCGCCCAGGATCGAGAAAAACTGTTTTTT

V: TRBV9
J: TRBJ2-2
D: .
size: medium-sized
CDR3: CASSVAGGELFF
DNA: TGTGCCAGCAGCGTAGCCGGCGGGGAGCTGTTTTTT

V: TRBV20-1
J: TRBJ2-1
D: TRBD2
size: many
CDR3: CSARVLTSGSYNEQFF
DNA: TGCAGTGCTAGAGTCCTGACTAGCGGCTCCTACAATGAGCAGTTCTTC

V: TRBV29-1
J: TRBJ1-5
D: TRBD1
size: many
CDR3: CSVGQGGNQPQHF
DNA: TGCAGCGTTGGGCAGGGGGGCAATCAGCCCCAGCATTTT